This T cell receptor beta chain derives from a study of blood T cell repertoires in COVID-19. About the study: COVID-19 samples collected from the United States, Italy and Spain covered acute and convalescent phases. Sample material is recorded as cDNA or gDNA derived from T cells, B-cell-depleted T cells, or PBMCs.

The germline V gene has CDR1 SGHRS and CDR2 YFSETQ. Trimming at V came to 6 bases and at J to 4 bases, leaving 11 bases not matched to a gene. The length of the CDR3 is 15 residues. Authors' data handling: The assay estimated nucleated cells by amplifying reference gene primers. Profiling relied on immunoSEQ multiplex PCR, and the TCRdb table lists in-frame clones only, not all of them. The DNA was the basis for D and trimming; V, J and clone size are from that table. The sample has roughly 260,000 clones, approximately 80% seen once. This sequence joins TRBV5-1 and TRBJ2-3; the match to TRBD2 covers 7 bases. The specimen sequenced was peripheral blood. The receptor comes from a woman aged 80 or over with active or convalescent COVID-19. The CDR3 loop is CASTLGGDGADTQYF. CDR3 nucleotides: TGCGCCAGCACACTGGGGGGGGACGGCGCAGATACGCAGTATTTT.